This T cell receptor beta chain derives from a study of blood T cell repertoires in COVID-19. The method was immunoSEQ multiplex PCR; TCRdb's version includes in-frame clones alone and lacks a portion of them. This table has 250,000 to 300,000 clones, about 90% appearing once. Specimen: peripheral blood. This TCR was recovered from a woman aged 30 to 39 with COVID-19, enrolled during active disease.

CDR3: CASSLGGVTDTQYF. The CDR3 DNA is TGTGCCAGCAGCCTCGGGGGGGTCACAGATACGCAGTATTTT. The chain combines TRBV28 with TRBJ2-3; 8 bases line up with TRBD2. Germline CDR1 is MDHEN and CDR2 is SYDVKM. This CDR3 comprises 14 residues. V was clipped by 6 bases and J by 2 bases; unmatched bases: 4.